Each of the 3 T cell receptor beta chains below was sequenced from the same sample in a study of blood T cell repertoires in COVID-19. The repertoire was sequenced with immunoSEQ multiplex PCR; TCRdb's copy has only in-frame clones and lacks some. The table has 80,000 to 130,000 clones, about 86% seen once. Sequencing was done on a sample of PBMCs or T cells enriched from blood (not recorded which). These receptors were taken from a woman between 50 and 59 years old who had recovered from COVID-19.

This clone was counted between two and nine times. The genes are TRBV6-4 and TRBJ2-3; 9 nucleotides match TRBD1. This CDR3 comprises 14 residues. Germline CDR1 and CDR2: MRHNA and SNTAGT. V lost 4 bases to trimming and J lost 1 base; unmatched junction nucleotides: 0. The DNA for the CDR3 is TGTGCCAGCAGTGGGACAGGGGGCACAGATACGCAGTATTTT. Its protein product is CASSGTGGTDTQYF.

This clone has more than one count but fewer than ten. The rearrangement uses TRBV7-8 and TRBJ1-6; the match to TRBD1 covers 9 bases. Germline V lookup: CDR1 SGHVS, CDR2 FQNEAQ. This CDR3 is built from 15 residues. J lost 10 bases, V lost 4 bases, and 8 bases had no gene match. The CDR3 sequence: CASSSAGTGYSPLHF. The DNA of the CDR3 is TGTGCCAGCAGCTCCGCCGGGACAGGGTACTCACCCCTCCACTTT.

The chain uses TRBV28 and TRBJ2-7; TRBD2 is a possible D gene (5 bases). The CDR3 totals 15 residues. V lost 0 bases and J 4 bases, leaving 13 bases between the germline ends. The germline V gene has CDR1 MDHEN and CDR2 SYDVKM. The CDR3: CASSLWARSGYEQYF. As DNA, the CDR3 is TGTGCCAGCAGTTTATGGGCACGATCGGGGTACGAGCAGTACTTC.